Each of the 25 T cell receptor beta chains below was sequenced from the same sample in a study of T cell responses to AZD1222 COVID-19 vaccine. Measured with immunoSEQ multiplex PCR; TCRdb has only the in-frame clones, and not every one. Of more than 25,000 clones listed, around 90% are singletons. The sample was peripheral blood, taken on day 0 of AZD1222 vaccination. These receptors were collected from an adult in good health.

The genes are TRBV7-9 and TRBJ1-2, with a possible D match to TRBD1 (6 bases). The length of the CDR3 is 16 residues. Looked up from germline, CDR1 is SEHNR and CDR2 is FQNEAQ (reference sequence). V was trimmed by 1 base and J by 8 bases, leaving 20 bases between them. CDR3 nucleotides: TGTGCCAGCAGCTTAGAGGGGGTTACCGGCTTCGAGGGCTACACCTTC. It is translated as CASSLEGVTGFEGYTF.

The chain links TRBV5-4 to TRBJ2-5; perhaps D is TRBD1 or TRBD2 (5 bases each). The CDR3 loop spans 15 amino acids. CDR1 is SGHNT, CDR2 YYREEE, per germline (reference sequence). V was trimmed by 3 bases and J by 0 bases, leaving 12 bases between them. Here the CDR3 DNA reads TGTGCCAGCAGCTGGACCGGGACGGACCAAGAGACCCAGTACTTC. It encodes CASSWTGTDQETQYF.

The J gene is TRBJ1-1, the V gene TRBV10-3; 8 bases fit TRBD1. There are 13 residues in the CDR3. Germline trimming cut 0 bases from V and 8 bases from J; bases unmatched to any gene: 2. Germline V gene data show CDR1 as ENHRY and CDR2 as SYGVKD. The CDR3 DNA sequence: TGTGCCATCAGTGAGTCATGGACAGGGGAAGCTTTCTTT. Its translation: CAISESWTGEAFF.

The chain carries TRBV6-2 or TRBV6-3 and TRBJ2-7; TRBD2 agrees at 8 bases. Unmatched junction bases numbered 10, after V lost 2 bases and J lost 4 bases. In germline, CDR1 is MNHEY, CDR2 SVGEGT. This CDR3 has 16 amino acids. The CDR3 region has the DNA TGTGCCAGCAGTTACCGAAGGGAGCGGGAGATTTACGAGCAGTACTTC. It translates to CASSYRREREIYEQYF.

V and J are TRBV5-6 and TRBJ1-2; 7 bases align to TRBD1. Germline V gene data show CDR1 as SGHDT and CDR2 as YYEEEE. Losses at the gene ends were 0 bases for V and 0 bases for J; bases not matched to a gene: 2. The CDR3 is made up of 15 amino acids. CDR3 in amino acids: CASSLGDRANYGYTF. CDR3 DNA: TGTGCCAGCAGCTTGGGGGACAGAGCTAACTATGGCTACACCTTC. Together with reference TRBV5-6 and TRBJ1-2, the CDR3 gives the full variable domain: DAGVTQSPTHLIKTRGQQVTLRCSPKSGHDTVSWYQQALGQGPQFIFQYYEEEERQRGNFPDRFSGHQFPNYSSELNVNALLLGDSALYLCASSLGDRANYGYTFGSGTRLTVV.

The rearrangement links TRBV7-9 to TRBJ2-2; D call uncertain. Trimming removed 3 bases from V and 3 bases from J, with 11 bases in between. CDR1 and CDR2 (germline): SEHNR, FQNEAQ (reference sequence). This CDR3 has 15 amino acids. In nucleotides, the CDR3 is TGTGCCAGCAGCTTCGGAGAAAGGCACACCGGGGAGCTGTTTTTT. It translates to CASSFGERHTGELFF.

V and J are TRBV5-1 and TRBJ2-2; weak D call: TRBD1 (6 bases). In germline, CDR1 is SGHRS, CDR2 YFSETQ. This CDR3 contains 14 residues. Trimming removed 5 bases at V and 4 bases at J, with 12 bases between. The chain's CDR3 is CASSLQGSTGELFF. CDR3 coding DNA: TGCGCCAGCAGTTTACAGGGTAGCACCGGGGAGCTGTTTTTT.

V and J are TRBV10-3 and TRBJ2-7; D remains ambiguous. Germline CDR1 is ENHRY and CDR2 is SYGVKD. This CDR3 is 14 amino acids long. The V end lost 2 bases, the J end lost 7 bases, and 15 bases lay between the germline ends. The CDR3 reads CAISEGLGLREQYF. CDR3 nucleotides: TGTGCCATCAGTGAGGGGTTGGGCTTGCGGGAGCAGTACTTC.

CDR3 sequence reads: CASTPGTGLRGELFF. CDR3 nucleotide sequence: TGTGCCAGTACTCCCGGGACAGGGCTACGCGGGGAGCTGTTTTTT. This chain joins TRBV19 and TRBJ2-2; 9 bases fit TRBD1. The V and J ends lost 7 bases and 7 bases, in that order; junction bases with no gene match: 10. CDR1 is LNHDA and CDR2 is SQIVND in the germline V gene (reference sequence). The CDR3 spans 15 residues.

The chain combines TRBV19 with TRBJ1-2; no definite D call. Germline CDR1 and CDR2: LNHDA and SQIVND (reference sequence). The CDR3 has 13 amino acids. The V end lost 3 bases, the J end lost 4 bases, and 9 bases lay between the germline ends. The CDR3 spells CASSIPPIYGYTF. The CDR3 DNA reads TGTGCCAGTAGTATCCCCCCCATCTATGGCTACACCTTC.

This chain joins TRBV10-3 and TRBJ2-1; TRBD2 matches at 7 bases. The CDR3 is made up of 16 amino acids. Germline-derived CDR1 and CDR2 are ENHRY and SYGVKD. J lost 3 bases, V lost 0 bases, and 5 bases had no gene match. The CDR3 nucleotides read TGTGCCATCAGTGAGTCGAAGGCTAGCGGCTACAATGAGCAGTTCTTC. It specifies CAISESKASGYNEQFF.

This clone is classed as medium-sized. The chain combines TRBV27 with TRBJ2-7, with a weak D call TRBD2 (5 bases). The CDR3 totals 14 residues. CDR1 MNHEY and CDR2 SMNVEV come from the germline V gene (reference sequence). With 11 bases removed from V and 5 bases from J, the gap between germline ends came to 22 bases. The CDR3 DNA is TGTGCCTCAGCCCACGAGGGCTTGTGGAACGAGCAGTACTTC. This encodes CASAHEGLWNEQYF.

V and J are TRBV28 and TRBJ2-7; 9 nucleotides align to TRBD1. Germline values: CDR1 MDHEN, CDR2 SYDVKM. The CDR3 runs 14 residues. Germline trimming cut 4 bases from V and 3 bases from J; bases unmatched to any gene: 4. CDR3 sequence (DNA): TGTGCCAGCAGTTCACCGGGACAGGGCTACGAGCAGTACTTC. Translating gives CASSSPGQGYEQYF.

V usage is TRBV6-6 and J usage is TRBJ1-5, with D tentatively TRBD1 (6 bases). Germline V gene sequence: CDR1 MNHNY, CDR2 SVGAGI (reference sequence). Between the trimmed V and J ends, which lost 6 bases and 2 bases, there was a span of 17 bases. This CDR3 has 16 residues. DNA for the CDR3: TGTGCCAGCAGGACCGCAGGGGTTGGGGGCAATCAGCCCCAGCATTTT. It is translated as CASRTAGVGGNQPQHF.

Only a few counts were recorded for this clone. One junction end disagrees with the germline gene, perhaps due to a read error. The V call is TRBV7-7, the J call TRBJ2-5; 10 nucleotides agree with TRBD2. This CDR3 has 15 residues. Germline CDR1 and CDR2: SSHAT and FNYEAQ (reference sequence). The CDR3 DNA follows: TGTGCTAGCAGCTCTAGCGGGAGCACTAAAGAGACCCAGTACTTC. The encoded protein is CASSSSGSTKETQYF.

This clone was found once. This sequence joins TRBV7-2 and TRBJ2-3, with 9 positions matching TRBD2. J gave up 4 bases and V 4 bases, and 9 bases lay outside the gene matches. Germline CDR1 reads SGHTA; CDR2 reads FQGNSA. There are 16 residues in the CDR3. This CDR3 reads CASSSGTSPKSDTQYF. CDR3 sequence (DNA): TGTGCCAGCAGCTCCGGGACTAGCCCGAAGTCAGATACGCAGTATTTT.

This chain links TRBV28 with TRBJ1-1; D perhaps matches TRBD1 (6 bases). Trimming pared 6 bases from V and 0 bases from J, leaving 20 bases between. CDR1 MDHEN and CDR2 SYDVKM come from the germline V gene. This CDR3 contains 17 residues. The CDR3 nucleotides are TGTGCCAGCAGCCCGCTGGACAGTCCAACCCTGAACACTGAAGCTTTCTTT. Translated: CASSPLDSPTLNTEAFF.

This clone has just a few counts. V usage is TRBV5-1 and J usage is TRBJ1-3; D gene unclear. Germline CDR1 reads SGHRS; CDR2 reads YFSETQ. This CDR3 is built from 15 residues. The V end was cut by 0 bases, the J end by 0 bases, with 7 bases between. The DNA of the CDR3 is TGCGCCAGCAGCTTGGTACCAAACTCTGGAAACACCATATATTTT. As protein: CASSLVPNSGNTIYF.

The J gene is TRBJ2-1, the V gene TRBV6-1; 11 nucleotides align to TRBD2. This CDR3 is built from 17 residues. The J segment lost 1 base and the V segment lost 6 bases, leaving 8 bases of the junction unmatched. The germline CDR1 and CDR2 sequences are MNHNS and SASEGT. The CDR3 loop reads CASRELSGRDSYNEQFF. CDR3 in DNA: TGTGCCAGCAGAGAACTTAGCGGGAGGGATTCCTACAATGAGCAGTTCTTC.

The rearrangement joins TRBV6-5 to TRBJ1-1; D unresolved. The CDR3 consists of 14 residues. Germline CDR1 and CDR2: MNHEY and SVGAGI. V was pared by 7 bases and J by 1 base, with 13 bases between. The CDR3: CASTQPAENTEAFF. In nucleotides, the CDR3 is TGTGCCAGCACCCAGCCAGCCGAGAACACTGAAGCTTTCTTT.

The genes are TRBV7-9 and TRBJ1-1; D unclear. CDR1 and CDR2 (germline): SEHNR, FQNEAQ (reference sequence). V lost 2 bases to trimming and J lost 3 bases, with 13 bases between them. CDR3 length: 15 residues. This chain's CDR3 is CASSLLFRGDTEAFF. CDR3 sequence (DNA): TGTGCCAGCAGCTTACTCTTTCGCGGGGACACTGAAGCTTTCTTT. Looking up the rest from reference TRBV7-9 and TRBJ1-1 gives the full variable domain: DTGVSQNPRHKITKRGQNVTFRCDPISEHNRLYWYRQTLGQGPEFLTYFQNEAQLEKSRLLSDRFSAERPKGSFSTLEIQRTEQGDSAMYLCASSLLFRGDTEAFFGQGTRLTVV.

The chain couples TRBV5-1 to TRBJ2-7; 9 positions agree with TRBD2. V lost 0 bases, J lost 0 bases, and 7 bases stayed unmatched. Germline assignment: CDR1 SGHRS and CDR2 YFSETQ. The CDR3 has 17 residues. CDR3 in DNA: TGCGCCAGCAGCTTGGGTACTAGCGGGTCAATCTCCTACGAGCAGTACTTC. Its protein is CASSLGTSGSISYEQYF.

This chain joins TRBV5-4 and TRBJ2-7; 7 bases agree with TRBD1. V trimming: 3 bases; J trimming: 0 bases; junction bases outside the gene matches: 6. CDR3 length: 15 amino acids. Germline-derived CDR1 and CDR2 are SGHNT and YYREEE (reference sequence). The CDR3 coding sequence is TGTGCCAGCAGCTCAAAGACAGGGACCTCCTACGAGCAGTACTTC. It translates to CASSSKTGTSYEQYF.

The CDR3 DNA is TGTGCCAGCAGCAAGCTTAGCGGGAGTTCCTACGAGCAGTACTTC. It is translated as CASSKLSGSSYEQYF. The chain has TRBV7-8 and TRBJ2-7, with 9 bases fitting TRBD2. V lost 5 bases and J lost 1; bases outside the gene matches: 6. Germline CDR1 SGHVS, CDR2 FQNEAQ. The CDR3 runs to 15 residues.

The chain links TRBV20-1 to TRBJ2-2; TRBD2 matches at 7 bases. The germline gives CDR1 DFQATT, CDR2 SNEGSKA (reference sequence). Trimming took 3 bases from V and 5 from J; bases not matched to a gene: 9. CDR3 length: 15 amino acids. CDR3 in amino acids: CSASHRRRETGELFF. The CDR3 DNA follows: TGCAGTGCTAGTCATCGGAGGCGGGAGACCGGGGAGCTGTTTTTT.